This T cell receptor (beta chain) was observed in a study of cytomegalovirus exposure and HLA in healthy donors. The study, taken as a whole, reports: A later analysis linked a missense variant in DCLRE1C to the trimming of TCR beta V and J genes. Apparent HLA restriction characterized most CMV-associated TCR beta chains in a later analysis.

Use of 60 Vbeta and 13 Jbeta primers characterized the PCR. The protocol was immunoSEQ multiplex PCR, while the TCRdb copy is restricted to in-frame clones and leaves out a portion. This sample carries some 130,000 clones, roughly 74% of them seen once, and the ten largest clones take roughly 6%. Between the trimmed V and J ends, which lost 3 bases and 3 bases, there was a span of 10 bases. The CDR3 is made up of 14 amino acids. Germline CDR1 and CDR2: SGHAT and FQNNGV. As regards this clone: What it binds is unknown.

Sample: PBMCs. V and J are TRBV11-2 and TRBJ2-3; unclear D gene. This sequence was found in a woman aged 45-60 years in good health and CMV-seropositive. This CDR3 reads CASSFSPRTDTQYF. CDR3 bases: TGTGCCAGCAGCTTTAGTCCGAGAACAGATACGCAGTATTTT. The full variable domain, completed using reference TRBV11-2 and TRBJ2-3, is EAGVAQSPRYKIIEKRQSVAFWCNPISGHATLYWYQQILGQGPKLLIQFQNNGVVDDSQLPKDRFSAERLKGVDSTLKIQPAKLEDSAVYLCASSFSPRTDTQYFGPGTRLTVL.